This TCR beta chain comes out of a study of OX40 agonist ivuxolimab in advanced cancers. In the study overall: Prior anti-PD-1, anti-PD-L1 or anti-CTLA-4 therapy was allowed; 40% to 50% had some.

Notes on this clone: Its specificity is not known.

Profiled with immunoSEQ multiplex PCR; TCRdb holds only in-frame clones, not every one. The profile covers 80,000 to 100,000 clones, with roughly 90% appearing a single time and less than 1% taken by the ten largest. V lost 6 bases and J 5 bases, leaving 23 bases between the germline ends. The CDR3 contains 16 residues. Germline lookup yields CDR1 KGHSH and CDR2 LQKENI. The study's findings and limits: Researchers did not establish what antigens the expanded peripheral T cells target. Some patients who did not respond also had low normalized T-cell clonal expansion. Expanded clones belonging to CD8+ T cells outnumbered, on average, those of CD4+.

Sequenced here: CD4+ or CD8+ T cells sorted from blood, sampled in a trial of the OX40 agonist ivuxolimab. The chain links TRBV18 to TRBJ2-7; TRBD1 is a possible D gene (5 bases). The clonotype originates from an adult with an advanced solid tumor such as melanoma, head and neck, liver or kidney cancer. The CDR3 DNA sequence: TGTGCCAGCTCCACAGGAAACCGGGCTGGCATCGACGAGCAGTACTTC. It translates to CASSTGNRAGIDEQYF.